This T cell receptor beta chain was obtained from a study of T cell responses to AZD1222 COVID-19 vaccine. Findings and caveats of the study: It was only after the peak T cell response that any repertoires were sampled.

Second doses that came at about 4 or about 12 weeks were put together. Using immunoSEQ multiplex PCR, the repertoire was profiled, and TCRdb retains in-frame clones only, with some absent. The repertoire holds about 140,000 clones, about 88% seen once, with 2.5% to 3.5% in the top ten. With regard to this clone: Antigen specificity is unknown.

Specimen: peripheral blood, collected 28 days after the second AZD1222 dose. The source is an adult who received the AZD1222 COVID-19 vaccine.

The CDR3 region is CATIGSQGPYGYTF. The CDR3 bases are TGTGCCACCATCGGATCACAGGGCCCCTATGGCTACACCTTC. V is TRBV10-3 and J is TRBJ1-2, with a possible D match to TRBD1 (6 bases). CDR1 ENHRY and CDR2 SYGVKD come from the germline V gene. Trimming left V 10 bases short and J 4 bases short, with 19 bases between. The length of the CDR3 is 14 residues.